This TCR beta chain stems from a study of tumor-infiltrating lymphocytes in primary liver carcinoma. Study results and caveats: Without sorting, CD4+ versus CD8+ T cell repertoires were not compared.

Turning to this clonotype: Its antigen remains unidentified.

Germline DNA was also extracted, while the blood RNA originated from unsorted whole blood. Researchers reported drawing around 3.6 milliliters of peripheral blood before surgery. The CDR3 extends over 13 amino acids. Trimming shortened V by 2 bases and J by 5 bases, and 10 bases separated the two germline ends. The germline V gene encodes CDR1 MNHNY and CDR2 SVGAGI (reference sequence). With around 490 ng total RNA as template and a constant-region primer, TCR beta cDNA was made. Each TCR beta library was derived from three nested multiplex PCR rounds that employed slightly modified ARM-PCR. Researchers ran the first two PCR rounds for approximately 10 cycles each with TRBV1-TRBV30 forward primers and a C-beta reverse primer. One entry per CDR3 protein, called by TCRdb with MiXCR from the multiplex PCR reads. Among fewer than 350,000 distinct CDR3 sequences listed, roughly 60% were seen once.

This TCR came from a middle-aged man with primary liver carcinoma and hepatitis B virus infection. The chain carries TRBV6-6 and TRBJ2-7, with D unclear. The sequencing sample was made of peripheral blood. CDR3 nucleotide sequence: TGTGCCAGCAGTTACGGGTGTGTCGACGAGCAGTACTTC. Protein product: CASSYGCVDEQYF.